This T cell receptor beta chain came from a study of Tregs in tolerant kidney transplant recipients. Unstimulated regulatory T cells (CD4+CD25+CD127-), CD4+CD25- non-regulatory cells, CD4 and CD8 cells were FACS-sorted from thawed PBMCs. Sequenced by immunoSEQ multiplex PCR; TCRdb stores in-frame clones only, minus some. Here the sample spans 46,000 or so clones, roughly nine tenths being singletons. The study's findings and limits: Expanding Tregs on activated donor B cells appeared to best identify donor-specific TCRbeta clones. Biological reproducibility was not directly addressed in this study.

As for this clone: The antigen remains unidentified.

The CDR3 extends over 12 amino acids. Germline CDR1 and CDR2: SQVTM and ANQGSEA. Trimming removed 7 bases from V and 5 bases from J; junction bases left unmatched: 6. The receptor was isolated from a human donor in good health. Material: Tregs from blood. This chain links TRBV29-1 with TRBJ2-5; TRBD2 matches 8 bases. For the CDR3, the DNA is TGCAGCGGACGGGAGGGCAGGGAGACCCAGTACTTC. Translating gives CSGREGRETQYF.